The 8 T cell receptor beta chains reported below all come from one sample, sequenced in a study of Graves' ophthalmopathy and Graves' hyperthyroidism. From RNA, the CDR3 regions of TCR beta chains were amplified and sequenced. The library came from an HTBI-primed first-round RT-PCR and a second-round multiplex PCR. TCRdb re-analysed the multiplex PCR reads in MiXCR, keeping a single row per CDR3 protein. This sample has 450,000 or so distinct CDR3 sequences, with 14% found just once. The sequenced sample consisted of blood. The receptors derive from a woman in her twenties or thirties with Graves' ophthalmopathy.

This clonotype appeared many times. The genes are TRBV28 and TRBJ1-2, with a possible D match to TRBD1 (5 bases). This CDR3 comprises 15 residues. V was cut by 5 bases and J by 2 bases, with 15 bases left in between. Germline V gene data show CDR1 as MDHEN and CDR2 as SYDVKM. The CDR3, as DNA: TGTGCCAGCAGTGGGCCGGGGACCGCCAACTATGGCTACACCTTC. It specifies CASSGPGTANYGYTF.

In this sample, this clonotype turned up many times. The chain uses TRBV6-1 and TRBJ2-5; 7 nucleotides line up with TRBD2. The germline V gene has CDR1 MNHNS and CDR2 SASEGT. The CDR3 is 15 amino acids. V shed 3 bases and J 2 bases; nucleotides not matched to a gene: 6. The CDR3 reads CASSDGGGTQETQYF. The DNA for the CDR3 is TGTGCCAGCAGTGACGGCGGGGGAACTCAAGAGACCCAGTACTTC.

V usage is TRBV10-2 and J usage is TRBJ2-5; TRBD2 aligns across 7 bases. With 2 bases clipped from V and 5 bases from J, the junction kept 2 bases outside the gene matches. This CDR3 is 13 amino acids long. Per germline, CDR1 WSHSY and CDR2 SAAADI. CDR3 nucleotides: TGCGCCAGCAGTGAGAACGGGGGGGAGACCCAGTACTTC. The encoded protein is CASSENGGETQYF.

This clonotype was detected many times. The rearrangement joins TRBV19 to TRBJ1-1, with D maybe TRBD1 (5 bases). Between the trimmed V and J ends, which lost 10 bases and 6 bases, there was a span of 18 bases. The CDR3 is made up of 13 amino acids. CDR1 and CDR2 from the germline V gene are LNHDA and SQIVND (reference sequence). Here the CDR3 reads CATRPEGTAEAFF. For the CDR3, the DNA is TGTGCCACCAGACCGGAGGGGACGGCTGAAGCTTTCTTT.

Remarks on this clonotype: Likely a read error: the CDR3 ends without its conserved phenylalanine or tryptophan. The V call is TRBV6-1, the J call TRBJ1-2; a possible D gene is TRBD1 (5 bases). The CDR3 spans 14 residues. The germline gives CDR1 MNHNS, CDR2 SASEGT. V was trimmed by 3 bases and J by 6 bases, leaving 14 bases between them. CDR3 in amino acids: CASSEWGYSDGYTL. Written as DNA, the CDR3 is TGTGCCAGCAGTGAGTGGGGCTACTCGGATGGCTACACCCTC.

This clonotype was seen many times. The chain recombines TRBV6-5 with TRBJ2-7, with TRBD1 as a possible D gene (6 bases). V was trimmed by 2 bases and J by 3 bases, leaving 11 bases between them. The CDR3 loop spans 14 amino acids. Germline assignment: CDR1 MNHEY and CDR2 SVGAGI. The CDR3 region has the DNA TGTGCCAGCAGTTACGGGGGCCCCCTCTACGAGCAGTACTTC. It encodes CASSYGGPLYEQYF.

There are many counts of this clonotype. J is TRBJ1-2 and V is TRBV20-1; tentatively, D is TRBD1 (5 bases). CDR3 length: 12 residues. The V gene lost 6 bases and the J gene lost 5 bases, with 13 bases spanning the gap. The germline gives CDR1 DFQATT, CDR2 SNEGSKA (reference sequence). In DNA, the CDR3 is TGCAGTGCCCCCAGACAGAGTTATGGCTACACCTTC. This sequence encodes CSAPRQSYGYTF.

This chain uses TRBV20-1 with TRBJ1-3, with 8 bases aligning to TRBD1. The CDR3 covers 15 residues. The J segment lost 4 bases and the V segment lost 3 bases, leaving 8 bases of the junction unmatched. The germline V gene encodes CDR1 DFQATT and CDR2 SNEGSKA (reference sequence). CDR3 in DNA: TGCAGTGCTAGGGGGACAGGCGAGGAGGGAAACACCATATATTTT. Protein product: CSARGTGEEGNTIYF.